A single sample is the source of the 4 T cell receptor beta chains below, sequenced in a study of T-cell reconstitution after alpha-beta-depleted transplantation in children. For TCRbeta, the library was prepared with unique molecular identifiers. MiXCR, run by TCRdb on the PCR reads, gives a single entry per CDR3 protein. Among about 300,000 distinct CDR3 sequences listed, about 9.5% were seen once. The sample consisted of PBMCs, taken before TCRalphabeta/CD19-depleted stem cell transplant. These receptors were obtained from a boy younger than two with acute myeloid leukemia, due to receive a stem cell transplant.

The chain employs TRBV6-1 and TRBJ2-1, with 9 bases fitting TRBD2. Germline CDR1 and CDR2: MNHNS and SASEGT. The V segment lost 6 bases and the J segment 10 bases; nucleotides outside the gene matches: 16. The CDR3 totals 16 residues. The CDR3 DNA reads as TGTGCCAGCAGCCCTAATAGGATCGCGGGAGGGCGGGAGCAGTTCTTC. This codes for CASSPNRIAGGREQFF.

Many counts were recorded for this clonotype. A read error may account for a junction end that differs from germline. The V and J genes are TRBV7-7 and TRBJ2-1; TRBD2 aligns across 7 bases. The CDR3 consists of 15 residues. Germline-derived CDR1 and CDR2 are SSHAT and FNYEAQ (reference sequence). The CDR3 DNA reads TGTGCTAGCAGACCGATAGCGGGCTCCTACAATGAGCAGTTCTTC. Protein product: CASRPIAGSYNEQFF.

This clonotype was seen repeatedly, ten times or more. The CDR3 is CASSSRTSGAYNEQFF. The CDR3 nucleotides are TGTGCCAGCAGTTCCAGGACTAGCGGGGCATACAATGAGCAGTTCTTC. The chain uses TRBV9 and TRBJ2-1; 12 bases map to TRBD2. The CDR3 extends over 16 amino acids. V was pared by 5 bases and J by 4 bases, with 7 bases of the junction left unmatched. Germline CDR1 reads SGDLS; CDR2 reads YYNGEE.

At least ten counts were recorded for this clonotype. The chain recombines TRBV2 with TRBJ2-1; no firm D call. Deletions cut 3 bases from V and 0 bases from J, with 9 bases between. This CDR3 contains 15 residues. Germline V gives CDR1 SNHLY, CDR2 FYNNEI. Here the CDR3 reads CASSEGWSSYNEQFF. CDR3 bases: TGTGCCAGCAGTGAGGGGTGGAGCTCCTACAATGAGCAGTTCTTC.